This T cell receptor (beta chain) came from a study of OX40 agonist ivuxolimab in advanced cancers. Study summary: Patient treatment consisted of intravenous ivuxolimab administration every 2 weeks at 0.01 to 10 mg/kg.

Study-wide results and caveats: There were, on average, more expanded clones in CD8+ T cells than in CD4+.

As concerns this clone: The antigen remains undetermined.

Autoimmune disease history or systemic immunosuppression barred patients. TCRdb's copy holds only in-frame clones and misses some; the assay was immunoSEQ multiplex PCR. The table has 70,000 to 80,000 clones, 70% to 90% seen once; the top ten hold under 1%. CDR1 is KGHSH and CDR2 is LQKENI in the germline V gene. With V trimmed by 6 bases and J by 6 bases, 7 bases remained unmatched. The CDR3 length is 15 residues. This receptor was obtained from an adult with an advanced solid tumor such as melanoma, head and neck, liver or kidney cancer. The genes are TRBV18 and TRBJ2-1; 11 nucleotides align to TRBD2. This sample comprised CD4+ or CD8+ T cells sorted from blood, obtained in a trial of the OX40 agonist ivuxolimab. This chain's CDR3 is CASSLGTSGLNEQFF. CDR3 DNA sequence: TGTGCCAGCTCGCTCGGGACTAGCGGACTCAATGAGCAGTTCTTC.